The source of this T cell receptor beta chain is a study of cytomegalovirus exposure and HLA in healthy donors. TCRdb's copy holds only in-frame clones and misses some; the assay was immunoSEQ multiplex PCR. The top ten hold 1.4% to 1.5% of the sample, which has around 190,000 clones, approximately 85% seen once. The length of the CDR3 is 12 residues. Trimming took 8 bases from V and 0 from J, leaving 8 bases between them. Germline CDR1 and CDR2: MNHEY and SVGAGI. This TCR came from a woman aged 18-29 years in good health and CMV-seronegative. The source material was PBMCs. The chain is built from TRBV6-5 and TRBJ2-7; D is ambiguous. Here the CDR3 DNA reads TGTGCCAGCGCTGGCCTCTCCTACGAGCAGTACTTC. It yields the protein CASAGLSYEQYF.